Shown below are 10 T cell receptor beta chains from a single sample sequenced in a study of CD8 T cells in ankylosing spondylitis. MiXCR was run by TCRdb on the 5' RACE reads, yielding one entry per CDR3 protein. Here the sample spans some 37,000 distinct CDR3 sequences, 13% being singletons. Sequencing was carried out using synovial fluid, either unsorted or a sorted T cell fraction (not recorded which). Receptors were obtained from a male donor with ankylosing spondylitis.

The CDR3 loop reads CASSTDSHNEQFF. In DNA form, the CDR3 reads TGTGCCAGCAGCACGGACAGTCACAATGAGCAGTTCTTC. This chain links TRBV6-4 with TRBJ2-1; maybe TRBD1 (6 bases). The length of the CDR3 is 13 residues. V was trimmed by 6 bases and J by 5 bases, leaving 11 bases between them. CDR1 is MRHNA and CDR2 is SNTAGT in the germline V gene.

The chain joins TRBV20-1 to TRBJ2-1, with 8 nucleotides matching TRBD1. V lost 3 bases and J lost 4; bases outside the gene matches: 8. The CDR3 covers 15 residues. Germline assignment: CDR1 DFQATT and CDR2 SNEGSKA (reference sequence). CDR3 sequence reads: CSASPGTGLYNEQFF. CDR3 sequence (DNA): TGCAGTGCTAGTCCCGGGACAGGACTTTACAATGAGCAGTTCTTC.

In its sample, this clonotype was seen once. The chain uses TRBV5-8 and TRBJ2-1; 7 nucleotides line up with TRBD1. CDR1 is SGHTS, CDR2 YDEGEE, per germline. With 2 bases clipped from V and 6 bases from J, the junction kept 2 bases outside the gene matches. CDR3 length: 13 amino acids. The CDR3 DNA reads TGTGCCAGCAGCTTCGACAGGGTCAATGAGCAGTTCTTC. Its translation: CASSFDRVNEQFF.

This clonotype has a handful of counts. CDR3 bases: TGTGCCAGCAGCTTAGTCGGGGGGTACCTTAGCACAGATACGCAGTATTTT. This sequence encodes CASSLVGGYLSTDTQYF. The rearrangement links TRBV7-2 to TRBJ2-3; 7 bases agree with TRBD2. The CDR3 contains 17 residues. The V gene's germline CDR1 is SGHTA and CDR2 FQGNSA. With 1 base clipped from V and 0 bases from J, the junction kept 7 bases outside the gene matches.

This chain connects TRBV29-1 to TRBJ1-2, with TRBD1 matching over 8 bases. CDR3 length: 13 amino acids. Losses at the gene ends were 3 bases for V and 4 bases for J; bases not matched to a gene: 4. Germline V lookup: CDR1 SQVTM, CDR2 ANQGSEA. CDR3 sequence (DNA): TGCAGCGTTGACAGGACAGGGCTCTATGGCTACACCTTC. Encoded protein: CSVDRTGLYGYTF.

The rearrangement links TRBV28 to TRBJ1-2; unclear D gene. The CDR3 covers 14 residues. Germline lookup yields CDR1 MDHEN and CDR2 SYDVKM. V was shortened by 2 bases and J by 8 bases, with 15 bases between the two germline ends. CDR3 loop: CASSLNYFEIGYTF. In nucleotides, the CDR3 is TGTGCCAGCAGTTTAAATTATTTTGAGATCGGCTACACCTTC.

The V gene is TRBV6-2 or TRBV6-3, the J gene TRBJ2-7; 7 bases line up with TRBD2. The J segment lost 3 bases and the V segment lost 1 base, leaving 3 bases of the junction unmatched. The CDR3 extends over 14 amino acids. CDR1 and CDR2 (germline): MNHEY, SVGEGT. The CDR3 region has the DNA TGTGCCAGCAGTTACTGGGAGGGACGCTACGAGCAGTACTTC. Amino acid sequence: CASSYWEGRYEQYF.

In this sample, this clonotype turned up a few times. The chain joins TRBV7-9 to TRBJ1-1; no clear D. V lost 3 bases and J 3 bases, leaving 14 bases between the germline ends. The CDR3 runs to 15 residues. From germline, CDR1 is SEHNR and CDR2 FQNEAQ (reference sequence). The chain's CDR3 is CASSFGRDSHTEAFF. CDR3 coding DNA: TGTGCCAGCAGCTTTGGTAGGGATAGCCACACTGAAGCTTTCTTT.

This clonotype was detected many times. This chain connects TRBV5-5 to TRBJ1-4; D is uncertain. Trimming removed 2 bases from V and 8 bases from J, with 13 bases in between. Germline loops: CDR1 SGHKS, CDR2 YYEKEE (reference sequence). The CDR3 totals 14 residues. CDR3 amino acids: CASSFPGEVEKLFF. The CDR3 bases are TGTGCCAGCAGCTTTCCTGGGGAAGTGGAAAAACTGTTTTTT.

This clonotype was counted between two and nine times. J is TRBJ1-2 and V is TRBV29-1; unclear D gene. V dropped 0 bases and J dropped 4 bases, with 15 bases sitting between them. The length of the CDR3 is 15 residues. Germline CDR1 SQVTM, CDR2 ANQGSEA. The CDR3 loop reads CSVEDLSGSFYGYTF. Here the CDR3 DNA reads TGCAGCGTTGAAGATTTATCCGGCAGTTTCTATGGCTACACCTTC.